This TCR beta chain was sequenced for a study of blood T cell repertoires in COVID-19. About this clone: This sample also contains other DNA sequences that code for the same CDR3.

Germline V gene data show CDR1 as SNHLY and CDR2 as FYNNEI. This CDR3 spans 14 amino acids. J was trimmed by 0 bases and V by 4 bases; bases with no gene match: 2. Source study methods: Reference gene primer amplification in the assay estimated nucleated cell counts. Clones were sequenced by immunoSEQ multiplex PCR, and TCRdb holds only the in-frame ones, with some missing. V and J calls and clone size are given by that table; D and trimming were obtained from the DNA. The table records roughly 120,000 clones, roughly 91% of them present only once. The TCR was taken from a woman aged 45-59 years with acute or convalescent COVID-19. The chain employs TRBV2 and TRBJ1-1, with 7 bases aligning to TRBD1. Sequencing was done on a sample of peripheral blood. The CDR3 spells CASSGQGLNTEAFF. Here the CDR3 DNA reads TGTGCCAGCAGTGGACAGGGACTGAACACTGAAGCTTTCTTT.